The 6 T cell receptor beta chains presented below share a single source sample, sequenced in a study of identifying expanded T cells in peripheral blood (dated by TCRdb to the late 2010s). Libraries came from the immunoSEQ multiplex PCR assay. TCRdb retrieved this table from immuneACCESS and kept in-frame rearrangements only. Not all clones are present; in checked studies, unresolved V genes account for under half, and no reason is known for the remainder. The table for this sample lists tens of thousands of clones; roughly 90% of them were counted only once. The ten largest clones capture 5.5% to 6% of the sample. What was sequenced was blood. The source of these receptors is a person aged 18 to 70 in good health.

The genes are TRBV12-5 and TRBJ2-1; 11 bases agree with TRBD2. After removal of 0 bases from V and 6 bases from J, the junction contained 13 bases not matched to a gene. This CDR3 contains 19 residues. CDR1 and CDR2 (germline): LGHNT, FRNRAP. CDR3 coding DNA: TGTGCTAGTGGTTTGGTTCTTCAATTCCTAGCGGGGGGCCCCAATGAGCAGTTCTTC. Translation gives CASGLVLQFLAGGPNEQFF.

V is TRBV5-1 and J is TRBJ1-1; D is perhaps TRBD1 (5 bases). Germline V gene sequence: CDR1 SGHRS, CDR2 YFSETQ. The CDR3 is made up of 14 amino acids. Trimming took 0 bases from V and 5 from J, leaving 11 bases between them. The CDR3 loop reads CASSLAWGGTEAFF. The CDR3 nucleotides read TGCGCCAGCAGCTTGGCCTGGGGGGGTACTGAAGCTTTCTTT.

CDR3 DNA: TGTGCCATTCTGGACAGGGTAAGGGATGAGCAGTTCTTC. This translates into CAILDRVRDEQFF. The chain employs TRBV10-3 and TRBJ2-1; 8 bases are a match to TRBD1. Germline V gene sequence: CDR1 ENHRY, CDR2 SYGVKD. V shed 9 bases and J 8 bases; nucleotides not matched to a gene: 9. CDR3 length: 13 residues.

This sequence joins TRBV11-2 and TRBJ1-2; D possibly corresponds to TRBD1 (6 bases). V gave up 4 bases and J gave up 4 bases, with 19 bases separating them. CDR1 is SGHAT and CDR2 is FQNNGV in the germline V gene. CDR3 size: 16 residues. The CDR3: CASSSGRGIIPYGYTF. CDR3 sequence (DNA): TGTGCCAGCAGCTCTGGCAGGGGCATTATCCCCTATGGCTACACCTTC.

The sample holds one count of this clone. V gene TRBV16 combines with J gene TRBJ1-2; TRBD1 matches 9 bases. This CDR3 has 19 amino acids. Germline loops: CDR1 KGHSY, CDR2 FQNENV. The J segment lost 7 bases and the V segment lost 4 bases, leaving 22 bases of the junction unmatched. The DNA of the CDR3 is TGTGCCAGCAGCCCGACATTTCCGGGACAGGGAGCAAATCAAGCTGGCTACACCTTC. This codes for CASSPTFPGQGANQAGYTF.

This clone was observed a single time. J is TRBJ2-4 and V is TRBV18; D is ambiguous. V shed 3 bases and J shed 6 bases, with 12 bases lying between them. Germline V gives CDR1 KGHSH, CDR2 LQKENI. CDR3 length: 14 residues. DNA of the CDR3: TGTGCCAGCTCACCTCGCATTATGGGAAACATTCAGTACTTC. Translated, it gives CASSPRIMGNIQYF.